Given below is one TCR beta chain in context. It was with a sample-barcoded 5' primer and a J-beta primer mix that a second PCR of about 6 to 11 cycles was run. TCRdb ran MiXCR on the 5' RACE reads and lists one entry per CDR3 protein. The sample shows approximately 760,000 distinct CDR3 sequences, roughly 25% of them seen only once. This sample is drawn from a study of blood T cells in healthy people across ages. Germline V gene sequence: CDR1 LGHDT, CDR2 YNNKEL (reference sequence). There are 16 residues in the CDR3. Trimming removed 1 base at V and 1 base at J, with 13 bases between. This sample also appeared in a second study, on T cells of mothers and their children.

The material sequenced was blood. The chain joins TRBV3-1 to TRBJ1-2; tentative D call: TRBD1 (6 bases). This sequence was found in a boy aged 10-17 years in good health. The CDR3 nucleotides read TGTGCCAGCAGCCAAGGAAGCAGGGGCCTTAACTATGGCTACACCTTC. Residues: CASSQGSRGLNYGYTF.